One and the same sample provided the 5 T cell receptor beta chains below, sequenced in a study of blood T cells in healthy people across ages. Through a sample-barcoded 5' primer and a J-beta primer mix, a second PCR was run for roughly 6 to 12 cycles. TCRdb itself ran the 5' RACE reads through MiXCR, one entry per CDR3 protein. The sample carries around 1,000,000 distinct CDR3 sequences, around 25% recorded once. This sample also belongs to another study, concerning T cells of mothers and their children.

Sequenced material: blood. These receptors were obtained from a girl aged 2-10 years in good health.

This chain joins TRBV5-1 and TRBJ1-1; D gene unclear. The V and J ends lost 6 bases and 4 bases respectively, with 13 bases between them. The CDR3 covers 13 residues. The V gene's germline CDR1 is SGHRS and CDR2 YFSETQ. CDR3 coding DNA: TGCGCCAGCAATGGGCAAGATGGCACTGAAGCTTTCTTT. As protein: CASNGQDGTEAFF.

This chain joins TRBV28 and TRBJ2-2, with no clear D. Trimming removed 10 bases from V and 0 bases from J, with 9 bases in between. This CDR3 has 13 amino acids. Per germline, CDR1 MDHEN and CDR2 SYDVKM. The CDR3 DNA is TGTGCCACCTTTACCCCGAACACCGGGGAGCTGTTTTTT. Amino acids: CATFTPNTGELFF.

This clonotype was seen a handful of times. V and J are TRBV19 and TRBJ1-1; D is undetermined. The CDR3 spans 14 residues. Per germline, CDR1 LNHDA and CDR2 SQIVND (reference sequence). Trimming left V 8 bases short and J 5 bases short, with 18 bases between. The CDR3, as DNA: TGTGCCAGTGGGAGAACGGGTGTCAGGACTGAAGCTTTCTTT. Amino acid sequence: CASGRTGVRTEAFF.

The chain carries TRBV6-6 and TRBJ1-1, with D hard to call. There are 14 residues in the CDR3. Germline CDR1 is MNHNY and CDR2 is SVGAGI (reference sequence). The germline V and J ends were trimmed by 4 bases and 4 bases, with 13 bases remaining between them. The CDR3 protein is CASSSSDSITEAFF. CDR3 nucleotide sequence: TGTGCCAGCAGTTCCTCTGATTCGATCACTGAAGCTTTCTTT.

The chain links TRBV12-3 or TRBV12-4 to TRBJ2-5; TRBD1 is a possible D gene (5 bases). Between the trimmed V and J ends, which lost 3 bases and 1 base, there was a span of 18 bases. CDR3 size: 17 residues. The CDR3 is CASSFRGAHQAQETQYF. The DNA of the CDR3 is TGTGCCAGCAGTTTTCGTGGGGCACACCAGGCCCAAGAGACCCAGTACTTC.